Listed below are T cell receptor beta chains from one sample, sequenced in a study of cytomegalovirus exposure and HLA in healthy donors. TCRdb keeps only in-frame clones here, not all; method: immunoSEQ multiplex PCR. The sample comprises approximately 120,000 clones, around 77% of which are singletons, and 13% rests with the top ten. Specimen: PBMCs. The receptor source for this set is a woman between 40 and 50 years old in good health and CMV-seropositive. Both conserved end residues are part of each CDR3.

J: TRBJ2-7
V: TRBV29-1
CDR3: CSVSTGPYEQYF

J: TRBJ2-5
V: TRBV15
CDR3: CATSRWDSQETQYF

J: TRBJ1-1
V: TRBV30
CDR3: CAWRLGASRAFF

J: TRBJ2-7
V: TRBV30
CDR3: CAWGGTSGQKGMGEQYF

J: TRBJ1-2
V: TRBV4-1
CDR3: CASSQATVLYGYTF

J: TRBJ2-1
V: TRBV28
CDR3: CASSSPSSEEGNEQFF

J: TRBJ2-5
V: TRBV28
CDR3: CASSRTLTGYLQETQYF

J: TRBJ2-3
V: TRBV19
CDR3: CASSTRTRGDTQYF

J: TRBJ1-1
V: TRBV7-9
CDR3: CASSLARAVVRTEAFF

J: TRBJ2-6
V: TRBV4-1
CDR3: CASSQEWAGLTSGANVLTF

J: TRBJ1-5
V: TRBV28
CDR3: CASSLGVGRGGQPQHF

J: TRBJ1-2
V: TRBV5-1
CDR3: CASSLNRGTYGYTF

J: TRBJ2-1
V: TRBV11-3
CDR3: CASSLIQGGEQFF

J: TRBJ2-6
V: TRBV5-1
CDR3: CASSLDLTGFNVLTF

J: TRBJ2-1
V: TRBV7-9
CDR3: CASSRTDRAEQFF

J: TRBJ1-5
V: TRBV28
CDR3: CASSLADIDQPQHF

J: TRBJ2-1
V: TRBV19
CDR3: CASSKLAGNEQFF

J: TRBJ2-3
V: TRBV9
CDR3: CASSVGSSGRSDTQYF

J: TRBJ2-5
V: TRBV27
CDR3: CASRTGIQETQYF

J: TRBJ1-5
V: TRBV2
CDR3: CASSRESNQPQHF

J: TRBJ2-7
V: TRBV4-2
CDR3: CASSQVSEGVQYF

J: TRBJ2-7
V: TRBV4-1
CDR3: CASSQVEGTGYEQYF

J: TRBJ2-2
V: TRBV19
CDR3: CASFDTNTGELFF

J: TRBJ2-7
V: TRBV5-1
CDR3: CASSYGTSGYEQYF

J: TRBJ1-5
V: TRBV28
CDR3: CASIMDRGYNQPQHF

J: TRBJ1-3
V: TRBV11-2
CDR3: CASSLSPQGFSGNTIYF

J: TRBJ2-1
V: TRBV28
CDR3: CASSSGGGGSLPTQQFF

J: TRBJ2-5
V: TRBV28
CDR3: CASSFRETQYF

J: TRBJ2-5
V: TRBV30
CDR3: CAWREGLTPFGETQYF

J: TRBJ1-3
V: TRBV18
CDR3: CASSPLDSSSGNTIYF

J: TRBJ1-5
V: TRBV28
CDR3: CASRTTGGRPQHF

J: TRBJ2-7
V: TRBV5-1
CDR3: CVSSSSGGRLEQYF

J: TRBJ2-1
V: TRBV5-8
CDR3: CASSLGLAGGIYNEQFF

J: TRBJ2-7
V: TRBV10-1
CDR3: CASRSLAGKQYEQYF

J: TRBJ2-5
V: TRBV9
CDR3: CASSAHPYQETQYF

J: TRBJ2-7
V: TRBV5-4
CDR3: CASSYDPRDSTYEQYF

J: TRBJ1-2
V: TRBV7-2
CDR3: CASSPYTGGDYGYTF

J: TRBJ2-7
V: TRBV5-1
CDR3: CASSLYQGLAGAQYF

J: TRBJ2-1
V: TRBV7-9
CDR3: CASSLPGTGSNEQFF

J: TRBJ1-1
V: TRBV6-6
CDR3: CASSSQSYTEAFF

J: TRBJ2-7
V: TRBV4-1
CDR3: CASSLGTSGGLSYEQYF

J: TRBJ2-5
V: TRBV4-2
CDR3: CASSQGTAGVSETQYF

J: TRBJ2-5
V: TRBV6-6
CDR3: CASSRSGAGTQYF